Below, 14 T cell receptor beta chains from the same sample are listed, as sequenced in a study of PD-1 blockade in classical Hodgkin lymphoma. Produced via immunoSEQ multiplex PCR; TCRdb's table is partial and in-frame only. The profile shows roughly 68,000 clones, 93% of them singletons. As for time point: newly diagnosed, previously untreated cHL patient sample. Sequencing input: peripheral blood mononuclear cells (PBMCs). All receptors come from a human donor with classical Hodgkin lymphoma.

V is TRBV13 and J is TRBJ1-3; maybe TRBD1 (5 bases). Trimming pared 1 base from V and 4 bases from J, leaving 5 bases between. The CDR3 has 13 amino acids. Germline CDR1 reads PRHDT; CDR2 reads FYEKMQ (reference sequence). The CDR3 DNA sequence: TGTGCCAGCAGCTTAGACAGGGGAAACACCATATATTTT. Protein sequence: CASSLDRGNTIYF.

The chain recombines TRBV11-2 with TRBJ1-2; 11 bases align to TRBD1. The CDR3 has 15 residues. The germline V gene encodes CDR1 SGHAT and CDR2 FQNNGV. J gave up 7 bases and V 5 bases, and 9 bases lay outside the gene matches. The DNA of the CDR3 is TGTGCCAGCAGCAGACTCGAGGACAGGGGGCTTGGCTACACCTTC. It codes for CASSRLEDRGLGYTF.

This clone was counted between two and nine times. The genes are TRBV5-1 and TRBJ2-2; tentatively, D is TRBD1 or TRBD2 (5 bases each). This CDR3 comprises 14 residues. Germline CDR1 is SGHRS and CDR2 is YFSETQ. V shed 0 bases and J shed 5 bases, with 8 bases lying between them. Written as DNA, the CDR3 is TGCGCCAGCAGCTTGGGCGAGGGGACCGGGGAGCTGTTTTTT. It translates to CASSLGEGTGELFF.

The chain combines TRBV6-5 with TRBJ1-1; 10 nucleotides line up with TRBD1. The trim removed 5 bases at V and 6 bases at J, leaving 6 bases unmatched. CDR1 and CDR2 (germline): MNHEY, SVGAGI. The CDR3 extends over 14 amino acids. CDR3 sequence reads: CASSLTGGPAEAFF. The CDR3 DNA reads as TGTGCCAGCAGTCTGACAGGGGGCCCCGCTGAAGCTTTCTTT.

The CDR3 protein is CASSHVSGRGDGYTF. The DNA of the CDR3 is TGCGCCAGCAGCCACGTGTCAGGTAGAGGGGATGGCTACACCTTC. The V call is TRBV4-1, the J call TRBJ1-2; D perhaps matches TRBD1 (5 bases). Deletions cut 3 bases from V and 6 bases from J, with 17 bases between. Germline lookup yields CDR1 MGHRA and CDR2 YSYEKL. This CDR3 is 15 amino acids long.

The CDR3 spells CASSRGGTNEKLFF. CDR3 bases: TGTGCCAGCAGCCGGGGGGGTACTAATGAAAAACTGTTTTTT. The genes are TRBV28 and TRBJ1-4, with D tentatively TRBD1 (5 bases). The germline V and J ends were trimmed by 6 bases and 2 bases, with 10 bases remaining between them. Per germline, CDR1 MDHEN and CDR2 SYDVKM. This CDR3 region has 14 residues.

The rearrangement uses TRBV5-6 and TRBJ1-6, with a possible D match to TRBD1 (5 bases). The germline CDR1 and CDR2 sequences are SGHDT and YYEEEE. Trimming pared 5 bases from V and 10 bases from J, leaving 16 bases between. The CDR3 contains 14 residues. Here the CDR3 reads CASRGSRGPSPLHF. CDR3 coding DNA: TGTGCCAGCAGGGGATCAAGGGGCCCCTCACCCCTCCACTTT.

The chain is built from TRBV30 and TRBJ1-2, with D maybe TRBD1 (5 bases). Trimming pared 1 base from V and 5 bases from J, leaving 17 bases between. The CDR3 has 15 residues. Germline values: CDR1 GTSNPN, CDR2 SVGIG (reference sequence). As DNA, the CDR3 is TGTGCCTGGAGTGGGCCCCAGGGAGGGAAATATGGCTACACCTTC. It translates to CAWSGPQGGKYGYTF.

This rearrangement joins TRBV28 to TRBJ1-3, with TRBD1 matching over 9 bases. The CDR3 has 15 amino acids. The V and J ends lost 5 bases and 5 bases, in that order; junction bases with no gene match: 7. Germline V gene data show CDR1 as MDHEN and CDR2 as SYDVKM. The CDR3 reads CASSREGQGRNTIYF. The CDR3 nucleotides read TGTGCCAGCAGTCGCGAGGGACAGGGACGAAACACCATATATTTT.

The chain combines TRBV28 with TRBJ1-2; 7 bases fit TRBD1. CDR1 is MDHEN, CDR2 SYDVKM, per germline. The CDR3 is made up of 12 amino acids. Trimming cost V 8 bases and J 8 bases; bases outside gene matches: 8. CDR3 residues: CASYRQGWGYTF. CDR3 in DNA: TGTGCCAGCTACCGACAGGGTTGGGGCTACACCTTC.

This clone was seen a handful of times. The chain links TRBV18 to TRBJ1-1; TRBD1 agrees at 9 bases. In germline, CDR1 is KGHSH, CDR2 LQKENI. The V and J ends lost 3 bases and 8 bases, in that order; junction bases with no gene match: 10. The CDR3 totals 15 residues. The DNA of the CDR3 is TGTGCCAGCTCACCCGGTGGGACAGGGTCTTTGGAAGCTTTCTTT. It yields the protein CASSPGGTGSLEAFF. The full variable domain, in which reference TRBV18 and TRBJ1-1 provide the parts outside the CDR3, is NAGVMQNPRHLVRRRGQEARLRCSPMKGHSHVYWYRQLPEEGLKFMVYLQKENIIDESGMPKERFSAEFPKEGPSILRIQQVVRGDSAAYFCASSPGGTGSLEAFFGQGTRLTVV.

V and J are TRBV7-9 and TRBJ2-1, with unresolved D. The germline V and J ends were trimmed by 1 base and 3 bases, with 7 bases remaining between them. CDR3 length equals 14 residues. CDR1 and CDR2 (germline): SEHNR, FQNEAQ (reference sequence). CDR3 amino acids: CASSLDGLYNEQFF. The CDR3 DNA reads as TGTGCCAGCAGCTTAGACGGGCTCTACAATGAGCAGTTCTTC.

The rearrangement uses TRBV7-2 and TRBJ1-2; no clear D gene. The V end lost 5 bases, the J end lost 2 bases, and 3 bases lay between the germline ends. This CDR3 is built from 11 residues. CDR1 is SGHTA, CDR2 FQGNSA, per germline. CDR3 coding DNA: TGTGCCAGCAGCCAGAACTATGGCTACACCTTC. Its translation: CASSQNYGYTF. The full variable domain, with the rest looked up from reference TRBV7-2 and TRBJ1-2, is GAGVSQSPSNKVTEKGKDVELRCDPISGHTALYWYRQSLGQGLEFLIYFQGNSAPDKSGLPSDRFSAERTGGSVSTLTIQRTQQEDSAVYLCASSQNYGYTFGSGTRLTVV.

The chain couples TRBV6-5 to TRBJ1-2; weak D call: TRBD1 (5 bases). V lost 6 bases and J lost 5, with 19 bases in between. CDR3 length equals 15 residues. Germline V lookup: CDR1 MNHEY, CDR2 SVGAGI. The CDR3 DNA sequence: TGTGCCAGCAGGTTGTCCGGGACCGTCCTTTATGGCTACACCTTC. Translating gives CASRLSGTVLYGYTF.